Following are 21 T cell receptor beta chains from one sample sequenced in a study of shared clonotypes between healthy human individuals. Profiling relied on immunoSEQ multiplex PCR, and the TCRdb table lists in-frame clones only, not all of them. The data contain roughly 2 million clones, approximately 94% of them singletons. Sequenced input: naive CD4+ T cells sorted from blood. As for subset: CD45RA+ positively selected. These receptors all stem from a man younger than 30 in good health.

The chain recombines TRBV2 with TRBJ1-1; D ambiguous. The CDR3 has 11 residues. CDR1 is SNHLY, CDR2 FYNNEI, per germline. V dropped 2 bases and J dropped 11 bases, with 9 bases sitting between them. CDR3 amino acids: CASSERAMAFF. The CDR3 DNA follows: TGTGCCAGCAGTGAACGGGCAATGGCTTTCTTT.

This chain joins TRBV7-2 and TRBJ1-2, with D possibly being TRBD1 (5 bases). Trimming left V 4 bases short and J 4 bases short, with 16 bases between. Germline assignment: CDR1 SGHTA and CDR2 FQGNSA. The CDR3 runs to 15 residues. DNA of the CDR3: TGTGCCAGCAGCTCGGCAGGGAACTCCGGCTATGGCTACACCTTC. Residues: CASSSAGNSGYGYTF.

CDR3 loop: CASSMPPGTREGGPQYF. DNA of the CDR3: TGTGCCAGCAGCATGCCTCCCGGGACTAGGGAGGGAGGGCCGCAGTATTTT. This chain joins TRBV9 and TRBJ2-3, with 8 bases lining up with TRBD2. CDR1 and CDR2 (germline): SGDLS, YYNGEE. Losses at the gene ends were 4 bases for V and 10 bases for J; bases not matched to a gene: 20. The CDR3 is 17 amino acids.

The chain employs TRBV28 and TRBJ1-3; the D gene is possibly TRBD1 (6 bases). Trimming shortened V by 8 bases and J by 4 bases, and 18 bases separated the two germline ends. The CDR3 is 15 residues long. Looked up from germline, CDR1 is MDHEN and CDR2 is SYDVKM. CDR3 in DNA: TGTGCCAGCGCCCGATCGGGGGGCCGAGGAAACACCATATATTTT. Translating it yields CASARSGGRGNTIYF. Supplemented by reference TRBV28 and TRBJ1-3, the full variable domain reads DVKVTQSSRYLVKRTGEKVFLECVQDMDHENMFWYRQDPGLGLRLIYFSYDVKMKEKGDIPEGYSVSREKKERFSLILESASTNQTSMYLCASARSGGRGNTIYFGEGSWLTVV.

Points on this clone: Other DNA sequences of this sample code for an identical CDR3. The V call is TRBV2, the J call TRBJ2-2, with D maybe TRBD1 (6 bases). Germline V gene data show CDR1 as SNHLY and CDR2 as FYNNEI. Trimming left V 8 bases short and J 6 bases short, with 7 bases between. The CDR3 is 11 amino acids. CDR3 sequence (DNA): TGTGCCAGCTCAGGGGCCGGGGAGCTGTTTTTT. It translates to CASSGAGELFF.

The rearrangement joins TRBV5-5 to TRBJ1-2; D is uncertain. The V and J ends lost 3 bases and 5 bases respectively, with 11 bases between them. The length of the CDR3 is 13 residues. In germline, CDR1 is SGHKS, CDR2 YYEKEE (reference sequence). The CDR3 loop is CASSSPPSYGYTF. CDR3 nucleotide sequence: TGTGCCAGCAGCTCTCCCCCTTCTTATGGCTACACCTTC.

CDR3 nucleotides: TGTGCCAGCAGTGCAATGGGACAGGGTTATGGCTACACCTTC. Encoded protein: CASSAMGQGYGYTF. The chain combines TRBV2 with TRBJ1-2; 9 bases are shared with TRBD1. Germline CDR1 is SNHLY and CDR2 is FYNNEI. The CDR3 totals 14 residues. J gave up 5 bases and V 4 bases, and 5 bases lay outside the gene matches. Complete variable domain (other parts from reference TRBV2 and TRBJ1-2): EPEVTQTPSHQVTQMGQEVILRCVPISNHLYFYWYRQILGQKVEFLVSFYNNEISEKSEIFDDQFSVERPDGSNFTLKIRSTKLEDSAMYFCASSAMGQGYGYTFGSGTRLTVV.

This chain links TRBV5-1 with TRBJ2-5; TRBD2 matches 7 bases. Trimming removed 0 bases from V and 3 bases from J; junction bases left unmatched: 8. Germline V CDR1 and CDR2: SGHRS, YFSETQ. The CDR3 consists of 16 residues. CDR3 sequence reads: CASSLVGTMVKETQYF. Here the CDR3 DNA reads TGCGCCAGCAGCTTGGTAGGGACTATGGTGAAAGAGACCCAGTACTTC.

A remark on this clone: The same CDR3 arises from other DNA sequences in this sample as well. The V call is TRBV9, the J call TRBJ2-1; 8 bases are a match to TRBD2. The CDR3 covers 15 residues. Losses at the gene ends were 0 bases for V and 4 bases for J; bases not matched to a gene: 3. Germline V gene sequence: CDR1 SGDLS, CDR2 YYNGEE. CDR3 bases: TGTGCCAGCAGCGTAGGGCTAGCGGGTTACAATGAGCAGTTCTTC. Its translation: CASSVGLAGYNEQFF.

The chain is built from TRBV10-3 and TRBJ2-7; a possible D gene is TRBD1 (7 bases). This CDR3 spans 17 amino acids. V was clipped by 4 bases and J by 1 base, with 20 bases between them. CDR1 is ENHRY and CDR2 is SYGVKD in the germline V gene. The CDR3 sequence is CAISVRGLRDSSYEQYF. CDR3 coding DNA: TGTGCCATCAGTGTTCGGGGACTCCGGGACAGTTCCTACGAGCAGTACTTC.

This clone was seen just once. V usage is TRBV6-1 and J usage is TRBJ1-4, with a tentative D call TRBD1 (5 bases). The CDR3 contains 14 residues. Deletions cut 6 bases from V and 6 bases from J, with 14 bases between. In germline, CDR1 is MNHNS, CDR2 SASEGT. The chain's CDR3 is CASRTGTFDEKLFF. The CDR3 DNA reads TGTGCCAGCAGAACCGGGACGTTCGATGAAAAACTGTTTTTT.

With regard to this clone: Other DNA variants within this sample encode the same CDR3. The V call is TRBV5-1, the J call TRBJ2-5, with D unclear. This CDR3 spans 13 amino acids. Germline-derived CDR1 and CDR2 are SGHRS and YFSETQ. V was shortened by 5 bases and J by 1 base, with 9 bases between the two germline ends. Here the CDR3 DNA reads TGCGCCAGCAGGACTGGGCCCCAAGAGACCCAGTACTTC. This translates into CASRTGPQETQYF.

This chain links TRBV28 with TRBJ2-7; D may be TRBD2 (6 bases). CDR3 length equals 13 residues. The V gene lost 3 bases and the J gene lost 7 bases, with 13 bases spanning the gap. From germline, CDR1 is MDHEN and CDR2 SYDVKM. DNA for the CDR3: TGTGCCAGCAGTTTCCCCTTGGCGGGAGAGCAGTACTTC. As protein: CASSFPLAGEQYF.

The J gene is TRBJ1-3, the V gene TRBV2, with D unresolved. Trimming shortened V by 0 bases and J by 12 bases, and 12 bases separated the two germline ends. From germline, CDR1 is SNHLY and CDR2 FYNNEI. CDR3 length equals 13 residues. The CDR3 nucleotides read TGTGCCAGCAGTGAAGCGCACCGCGGTGGCATATATTTT. This gives the protein CASSEAHRGGIYF.

J is TRBJ1-2 and V is TRBV19, with D possibly matching TRBD1 (6 bases). The CDR3 contains 16 residues. Germline V gene data show CDR1 as LNHDA and CDR2 as SQIVND (reference sequence). Trimming pared 0 bases from V and 4 bases from J, leaving 15 bases between. The DNA of the CDR3 is TGTGCCAGTAGTATAGATCTGGGCAGGGGAGGCTATGGCTACACCTTC. Protein: CASSIDLGRGGYGYTF.

The gene calls are TRBV18 and TRBJ1-6, with TRBD1 as a possible D gene (6 bases). V was shortened by 5 bases and J by 14 bases, with 10 bases between the two germline ends. The CDR3 extends over 11 amino acids. CDR1 is KGHSH and CDR2 is LQKENI in the germline V gene. CDR3 coding DNA: TGTGCCAGCTCAGGGGGCTTCTCCCTCCACTTT. It encodes CASSGGFSLHF.

The chain links TRBV10-2 to TRBJ2-5, with TRBD1 as a possible D gene (6 bases). Germline V gene lookup returns CDR1 WSHSY and CDR2 SAAADI. The V end lost 6 bases, the J end lost 1 base, and 12 bases lay between the germline ends. This CDR3 has 14 amino acids. This chain's CDR3 is CASRRTVPQETQYF. DNA of the CDR3: TGCGCCAGCAGAAGGACAGTACCCCAAGAGACCCAGTACTTC.

The V and J genes are TRBV2 and TRBJ2-3; no clear D. V shed 7 bases and J shed 2 bases, with 7 bases lying between them. Germline V CDR1 and CDR2: SNHLY, FYNNEI. The CDR3 extends over 12 amino acids. In nucleotides, the CDR3 is TGTGCCAGCACTAGGGTCACAGATACGCAGTATTTT. This sequence encodes CASTRVTDTQYF.

The chain employs TRBV19 and TRBJ1-5; D gene uncertain. Germline values: CDR1 LNHDA, CDR2 SQIVND (reference sequence). The CDR3 totals 15 residues. Between the trimmed V and J ends, which lost 3 bases and 7 bases, there was a span of 16 bases. CDR3 nucleotide sequence: TGTGCCAGTAGTATTGGGAGCGGCTTCGACCAGCCCCAGCATTTT. It yields the protein CASSIGSGFDQPQHF.

The DNA for the CDR3 is TGTGCCAGCAGTGAAGTAGGGTCGGAGCAGTACTTC. It translates to CASSEVGSEQYF. The rearrangement joins TRBV2 to TRBJ2-7; D call uncertain. Germline V CDR1 and CDR2: SNHLY, FYNNEI. V lost 1 base to trimming and J lost 7 bases, with 8 bases between them. The CDR3 length is 12 residues. The full variable domain, completed using reference TRBV2 and TRBJ2-7, is EPEVTQTPSHQVTQMGQEVILRCVPISNHLYFYWYRQILGQKVEFLVSFYNNEISEKSEIFDDQFSVERPDGSNFTLKIRSTKLEDSAMYFCASSEVGSEQYFGPGTRLTVT.

The chain combines TRBV19 with TRBJ2-1, with D possibly TRBD1 on 6 matching bases. The CDR3 is 13 residues long. Trimming took off 7 bases at V and 9 bases at J, with 16 bases between the two ends. Germline V gene sequence: CDR1 LNHDA, CDR2 SQIVND (reference sequence). The CDR3 nucleotides read TGTGCCAGTACCTCTGGCCGAGGGGGTGAGCAGTTCTTC. Its protein is CASTSGRGGEQFF.